This is a list of T cell receptor beta chains from one sample in a study of blood T cells in healthy people across ages. TCRdb recomputed calls from the 5' RACE reads with MiXCR, one row per CDR3 protein. Counted here are hundreds of thousands of distinct CDR3 sequences, more than 20% occurring once; the ten biggest clones make up more than 8%. These sequences were also reported in another study, on T cells of mothers and their children.

Sequenced material: blood. The receptors originated from a boy aged 5-17 years in good health. The CDR3 runs from the conserved cysteine through the conserved F or W. The D gene is left open where the match is weak. Not every row has a clone size; where given, it reads once, few, many or a size class.

CDR3 DNA	CDR3 protein	V gene	clone size	J gene	D gene
TGTGCCAGCAGTTACACCCTATCGACGGGAGCTAACTATGGCTACACCTTC	CASSYTLSTGANYGYTF	TRBV6-5	few	TRBJ1-2	NA
TGCAGCGTTGAAGTTATGTCAGGTCGGAGCGGCGAGCAGTACTTC	CSVEVMSGRSGEQYF	TRBV29-1	few	TRBJ2-7	NA
TGTGCCAGCAGCTTGGGACAGGGAACTGGGGCCAGCGTCCTGACTTTC	CASSLGQGTGASVLTF	TRBV5-6	NA	TRBJ2-6	TRBD1
TGTGCCAGCAGCTATCGTATCTCTGCGGGGGGGCAGGAGACCCAGTACTTC	CASSYRISAGGQETQYF	TRBV7-2	NA	TRBJ2-5	TRBD2
TGCGCCAGCAGCCAAGATCCGGACAGCCTCGGGGAGCTGTTTTTT	CASSQDPDSLGELFF	TRBV4-3	NA	TRBJ2-2	NA
TGTGCCAGCAGCCAAGATTGGGCGGACCAAGAGACCCAGTACTTC	CASSQDWADQETQYF	TRBV3-1	NA	TRBJ2-5	NA
TGTGCCATCAGCTTCCGGACAGGAGATGAGCAGTTCTTC	CAISFRTGDEQFF	TRBV10-3	NA	TRBJ2-1	TRBD1
TGCGCCAGCAGCCAAGTATCAGCGGGAGTTACCTACAATGAGCAGTTCTTC	CASSQVSAGVTYNEQFF	TRBV4-1	NA	TRBJ2-1	TRBD2
TGTGCCAGCAGTCCAGACAGGGTGGTCGACGAGCAGTACTTC	CASSPDRVVDEQYF	TRBV28	few	TRBJ2-7	TRBD1
TGTGCCAGCAGTGCGAGAGGCACAACTAATGAAAAACTGTTTTTT	CASSARGTTNEKLFF	TRBV25-1	NA	TRBJ1-4	NA